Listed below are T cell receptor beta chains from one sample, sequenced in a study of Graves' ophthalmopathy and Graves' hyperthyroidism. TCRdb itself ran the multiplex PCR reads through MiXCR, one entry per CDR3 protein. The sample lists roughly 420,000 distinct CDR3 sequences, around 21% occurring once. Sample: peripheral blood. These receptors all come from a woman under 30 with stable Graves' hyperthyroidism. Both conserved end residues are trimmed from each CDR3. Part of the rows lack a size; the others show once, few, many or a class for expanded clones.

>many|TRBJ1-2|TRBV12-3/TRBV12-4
ASSFRRGAGGYGYT
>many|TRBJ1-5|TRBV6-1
ASSETPSSNQPQH
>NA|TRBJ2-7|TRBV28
ASSSWDLAGAGYEQY
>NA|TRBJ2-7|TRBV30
AWSLWTGGQEQY
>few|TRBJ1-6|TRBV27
ASSLSEGFYNSPLH
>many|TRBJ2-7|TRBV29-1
SVELTSKYEQY
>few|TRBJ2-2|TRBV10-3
AISHAGTGERTGELF
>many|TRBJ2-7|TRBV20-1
SASGSVTYEQY
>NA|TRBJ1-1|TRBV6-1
SSSEGPKAF
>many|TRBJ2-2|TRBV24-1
ATSGTGVPGELF
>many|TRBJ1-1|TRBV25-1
ASSEFLVLQEGNTEAF
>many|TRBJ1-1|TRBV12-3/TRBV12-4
ASSFTVGRRITEAF
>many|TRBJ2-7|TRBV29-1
SVDQVQGYEQY
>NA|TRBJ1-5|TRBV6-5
ASSYWSGGGQPQH
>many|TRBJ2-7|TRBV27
ASSHLGEQY
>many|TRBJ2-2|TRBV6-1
ASTHGLGGELF
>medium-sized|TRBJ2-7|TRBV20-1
SARVAEYEQY
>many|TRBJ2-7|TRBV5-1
ASSPGLAGVTYEQY
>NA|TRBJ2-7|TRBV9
ASSPGSGLDSYEQY
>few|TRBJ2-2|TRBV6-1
ASSNVAGWTGELF
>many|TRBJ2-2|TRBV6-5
ASKIRGKGELF
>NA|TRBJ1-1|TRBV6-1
ASSEAGRGAF
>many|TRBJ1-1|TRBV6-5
ASSYSGTGSEAF
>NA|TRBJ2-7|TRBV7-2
ASSLTGRATYEQY
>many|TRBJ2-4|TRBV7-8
ASSLAGRFNIQY
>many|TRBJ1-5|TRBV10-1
ASSASEGQPQH
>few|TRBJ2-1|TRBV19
ASSMGRRAYNEQF
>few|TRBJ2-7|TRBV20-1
SANLLAGAFYEQY
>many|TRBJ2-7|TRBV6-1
ASSEGLAGGYEQY
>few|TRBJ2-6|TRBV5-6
ASSGSGANVLT
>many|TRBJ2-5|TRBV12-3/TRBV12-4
ASSPLRGQETQY
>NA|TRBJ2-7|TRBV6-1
ASSEAQGFNEQY
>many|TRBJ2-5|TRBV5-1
ASSPGPEETQY
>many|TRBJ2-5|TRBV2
ASKGPEGGETQY
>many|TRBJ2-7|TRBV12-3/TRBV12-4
ASSPGTATGEQY
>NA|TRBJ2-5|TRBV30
AWTQGSEETQY
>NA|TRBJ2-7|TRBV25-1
ASSAPGTAWEEQY
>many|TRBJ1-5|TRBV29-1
SVGGGGADQPQH
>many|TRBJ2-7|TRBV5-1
ASSSLEIYEQY
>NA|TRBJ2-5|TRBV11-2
ASGTSSGHQETQY
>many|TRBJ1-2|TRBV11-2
ASSLFARSGYGYT
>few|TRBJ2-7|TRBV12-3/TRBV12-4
ASSRGGDAELRY